Each of the 32 T cell receptor beta chains below was sequenced from the same sample in a study of blood T cell repertoires in COVID-19. The assay was immunoSEQ multiplex PCR, and TCRdb's table has in-frame clones only and misses some. The sample yields about 160,000 clones, under 90% seen once. The specimen sequenced was PBMCs or T cells enriched from blood (not recorded which). Receptors were obtained from a woman aged 55-69 years who had recovered from COVID-19.

The rearrangement links TRBV6-5 to TRBJ1-2; 10 nucleotides agree with TRBD1. Trimming removed 3 bases from V and 13 bases from J; junction bases left unmatched: 8. This CDR3 spans 13 amino acids. CDR1 MNHEY and CDR2 SVGAGI come from the germline V gene. CDR3 loop: CASSYRTGTGVTF. The CDR3 DNA follows: TGTGCCAGCAGTTATCGAACCGGGACAGGGGTCACCTTC.

The chain carries TRBV24-1 and TRBJ1-2; 11 nucleotides align to TRBD1. Per the germline V gene, CDR1 is KGHDR and CDR2 is SFDVKD. The CDR3 runs 18 residues. Trimming cost V 6 bases and J 4 bases; bases outside gene matches: 15. CDR3 DNA sequence: TGTGCCACCAGTCCCGACGGACAGGGGGCTCAAATTTGCTATGGCTACACCTTC. It encodes CATSPDGQGAQICYGYTF.

This chain uses TRBV2 with TRBJ2-5, with a tentative D call TRBD2 (5 bases). The CDR3 sequence is 14 residues long. The germline V gene has CDR1 SNHLY and CDR2 FYNNEI. V lost 1 base and J lost 5, with 11 bases in between. The CDR3: CASSEELATETQYF. In DNA form, the CDR3 reads TGTGCCAGCAGTGAAGAGCTAGCCACGGAGACCCAGTACTTC.

The chain carries TRBV7-2 and TRBJ1-2; the match to TRBD1 covers 8 bases. Germline V CDR1 and CDR2: SGHTA, FQGNSA. Trimming removed 1 base from V and 8 bases from J; junction bases left unmatched: 12. The CDR3 has 16 amino acids. CDR3 coding DNA: TGTGCCAGCAGCTTAGATCAGGGGGCTGCTTCTAGCGGCTACACCTTC. It codes for CASSLDQGAASSGYTF. Combining the CDR3 with reference TRBV7-2 and TRBJ1-2 gives the whole variable domain GAGVSQSPSNKVTEKGKDVELRCDPISGHTALYWYRQSLGQGLEFLIYFQGNSAPDKSGLPSDRFSAERTGGSVSTLTIQRTQQEDSAVYLCASSLDQGAASSGYTFGSGTRLTVV.

This rearrangement joins TRBV7-9 to TRBJ1-1; D not certain. With 4 bases removed from V and 4 bases from J, the gap between germline ends came to 4 bases. CDR1 and CDR2 (germline): SEHNR, FQNEAQ (reference sequence). CDR3 length: 11 residues. The CDR3 is CASSYGTEAFF. The DNA of the CDR3 is TGTGCCAGCAGCTACGGCACTGAAGCTTTCTTT.

The chain combines TRBV9 with TRBJ2-3; D possibly corresponds to TRBD2 (5 bases). Germline CDR1 SGDLS, CDR2 YYNGEE. Deletions cut 3 bases from V and 0 bases from J, with 17 bases between. There are 17 residues in the CDR3. The CDR3 here is CASSGLFGEQSTDTQYF. CDR3 sequence (DNA): TGTGCCAGCAGCGGTTTGTTCGGGGAGCAAAGCACAGATACGCAGTATTTT.

The V and J genes are TRBV7-2 and TRBJ1-5, with 9 bases aligning to TRBD1. This CDR3 is built from 14 residues. CDR1 and CDR2 (germline): SGHTA, FQGNSA. The trim removed 4 bases at V and 9 bases at J, leaving 7 bases unmatched. The CDR3 loop is CASSSDRGSGPQHF. CDR3 coding DNA: TGTGCCAGCAGCTCAGACAGGGGGTCGGGGCCCCAGCATTTT.

This clone was seen a handful of times. The chain recombines TRBV29-1 with TRBJ1-1; the D gene is possibly TRBD1 (5 bases). Germline V gene sequence: CDR1 SQVTM, CDR2 ANQGSEA. The CDR3 length is 12 residues. The ends were cut back, 4 bases at V and 1 base at J, with 7 bases in the middle. The CDR3 nucleotides are TGCAGCGTTGCCGACAGGAACACTGAAGCTTTCTTT. It specifies CSVADRNTEAFF. Supplemented by reference TRBV29-1 and TRBJ1-1, the full variable domain reads SAVISQKPSRDICQRGTSLTIQCQVDSQVTMMFWYRQQPGQSLTLIATANQGSEATYESGFVIDKFPISRPNLTFSTLTVSNMSPEDSSIYLCSVADRNTEAFFGQGTRLTVV.

The chain carries TRBV14 and TRBJ1-6, with D unclear. The ends were cut back, 1 base at V and 7 bases at J, with 11 bases in the middle. The CDR3 is 15 residues long. Germline V gives CDR1 SGHDN, CDR2 FVKESK. For the CDR3, the DNA is TGTGCCAGCAGCCAAGTCGGGTCTGGGAATTCACCCCTCCACTTT. Encoded protein: CASSQVGSGNSPLHF.

Notes on this clone: A junction boundary mismatches the germline segment, possibly from a read error. The chain carries TRBV28 and TRBJ1-2; D is ambiguous. The CDR3 runs 14 residues. The germline V gene has CDR1 MDHEN and CDR2 SYDVKM. The CDR3 DNA reads as TGTGCCAGCAGCTTATCCGGGGTAGAGAGTGGCTACACCTTC. It specifies CASSLSGVESGYTF.

The V gene is TRBV10-2, the J gene TRBJ1-1; D is unresolved. The CDR3 consists of 15 residues. Germline V gene sequence: CDR1 WSHSY, CDR2 SAAADI. Trimming shortened V by 1 base and J by 4 bases, and 13 bases separated the two germline ends. CDR3 sequence: CASSELRELSTEAFF. The CDR3 nucleotides are TGCGCCAGCAGTGAGTTGAGGGAATTGAGCACTGAAGCTTTCTTT.

The chain has TRBV27 and TRBJ1-5; 7 bases agree with TRBD1. Per germline, CDR1 MNHEY and CDR2 SMNVEV (reference sequence). V trimming: 5 bases; J trimming: 1 base; junction bases outside the gene matches: 8. The length of the CDR3 is 16 residues. The chain's CDR3 is CASSQTTGDSNQPQHF. The CDR3 DNA follows: TGTGCCAGCAGTCAGACCACAGGGGACAGCAATCAGCCCCAGCATTTT.

The gene calls are TRBV4-1 and TRBJ2-5; 7 bases match TRBD2. With 3 bases clipped from V and 4 bases from J, the junction kept 5 bases outside the gene matches. This CDR3 spans 14 amino acids. Germline CDR1 is MGHRA and CDR2 is YSYEKL. CDR3 DNA: TGCGCCAGCAGCCAGGGCGGGGAGGGAGAGACCCAGTACTTC. Translating it yields CASSQGGEGETQYF.

The CDR3 bases are TGTGCCAGCAGCTTAGCTGGGACAGGGGTAACTGAAGCTTTCTTT. Protein sequence: CASSLAGTGVTEAFF. The genes are TRBV7-6 and TRBJ1-1, with TRBD1 matching over 10 bases. The CDR3 loop spans 15 amino acids. The germline V gene has CDR1 SGHVS and CDR2 FNYEAQ. Trimming removed 0 bases from V and 5 bases from J; junction bases left unmatched: 3.

The chain is built from TRBV18 and TRBJ1-2; D unresolved. The CDR3 is made up of 14 amino acids. Germline V gene lookup returns CDR1 KGHSH and CDR2 LQKENI. The V and J ends lost 2 bases and 4 bases respectively, with 11 bases between them. The CDR3 DNA reads TGTGCCAGCTCACCATCGGCGGAGTCCTATGGCTACACCTTC. Translation gives CASSPSAESYGYTF.

This chain connects TRBV29-1 to TRBJ1-1, with D uncertain. Trimming took 5 bases from V and 5 from J, leaving 6 bases between them. Germline V CDR1 and CDR2: SQVTM, ANQGSEA. The CDR3 covers 10 residues. As DNA, the CDR3 is TGCAGCGTTCGGGATACTGAAGCTTTCTTT. Encoded protein: CSVRDTEAFF.

The CDR3 protein is CATSDGDRSPRETQYF. CDR3 nucleotides: TGTGCCACCAGTGATGGGGACAGATCTCCTCGGGAGACCCAGTACTTC. This chain joins TRBV24-1 and TRBJ2-5, with TRBD1 matching 7 bases. The CDR3 sequence is 16 residues long. Germline V gene lookup returns CDR1 KGHDR and CDR2 SFDVKD. Germline trimming cut 3 bases from V and 5 bases from J; bases unmatched to any gene: 11.

The CDR3 reads CASSLDGQGLTEAFF. For the CDR3, the DNA is TGCGCCAGCAGCTTGGACGGACAGGGCCTCACTGAAGCTTTCTTT. V is TRBV5-1 and J is TRBJ1-1; 8 positions match TRBD1. The J segment lost 4 bases and the V segment lost 0 bases, leaving 5 bases of the junction unmatched. Germline assignment: CDR1 SGHRS and CDR2 YFSETQ. The CDR3 has 15 residues.

The V gene is TRBV29-1, the J gene TRBJ2-1; D might be TRBD2 (6 bases). Trimming took off 7 bases at V and 0 bases at J, with 16 bases between the two ends. Germline loops: CDR1 SQVTM, CDR2 ANQGSEA. The CDR3 is 15 amino acids. CDR3 loop: CSGSGTFNSYNEQFF. CDR3 DNA: TGCAGCGGGTCCGGGACTTTCAACTCCTACAATGAGCAGTTCTTC.

The V and J genes are TRBV5-1 and TRBJ2-7; D is possibly TRBD2 (6 bases). CDR3 length: 14 amino acids. Germline V gene sequence: CDR1 SGHRS, CDR2 YFSETQ. Trimming took 0 bases from V and 2 from J, leaving 9 bases between them. The CDR3, as DNA: TGCGCCAGCAGCTTGGGCGGGATCGCCTACGAGCAGTACTTC. Protein product: CASSLGGIAYEQYF.

There are a few counts of this clone. The rearrangement joins TRBV25-1 to TRBJ1-2; D unclear. V was shortened by 9 bases and J by 4 bases, with 9 bases between the two germline ends. The germline V gene encodes CDR1 MGHDK and CDR2 SYGVNS. The CDR3 totals 11 residues. CDR3 nucleotide sequence: TGTGCCAGGGAACGGGGCTATGGCTACACCTTC. Translating it yields CARERGYGYTF.

In the case of this clone: At one end the junction does not follow the germline gene, possibly because of a read error. CDR3 protein: CASRLRRDSFSF. CDR3 DNA: TGTGCCAGCAGGCTGAGGAGAGACAGTTTTTCCTTC. This chain links TRBV12-3 or TRBV12-4 with TRBJ1-2; a possible D gene is TRBD1 (5 bases). The CDR3 spans 12 residues.

J is TRBJ1-4 and V is TRBV5-1; 9 bases are shared with TRBD1. Germline trimming cut 5 bases from V and 5 bases from J; bases unmatched to any gene: 1. This CDR3 has 13 residues. The germline gives CDR1 SGHRS, CDR2 YFSETQ. This chain's CDR3 is CASRGTGNEKLFF. The CDR3 DNA reads TGCGCCAGCAGAGGGACAGGGAATGAAAAACTGTTTTTT.

This chain uses TRBV10-1 with TRBJ2-7; D may be TRBD1 (6 bases). V was clipped by 4 bases and J by 3 bases, with 13 bases between them. This CDR3 contains 14 residues. Looked up from germline, CDR1 is WNHNN and CDR2 is SYGVQD (reference sequence). The CDR3 here is CASSVRGAVYEQYF. The CDR3 DNA is TGCGCCAGCAGTGTCAGGGGCGCCGTCTACGAGCAGTACTTC.

The V and J genes are TRBV21-1 and TRBJ2-4; no DNA check was done on the table's D call, TRBD1. TRBV21-1 is a documented pseudogene. The CDR3 extends over 19 amino acids. The CDR3 here is CASSKGRTGECGTKNIQYF. Here the CDR3 DNA reads TGTGCCAGCAGCAAAGGAAGGACAGGGGAGTGTGGGACCAAAAACATTCAGTACTTC.

This chain connects TRBV4-2 to TRBJ2-3; 11 nucleotides agree with TRBD2. V gave up 3 bases and J gave up 4 bases; unmatched junction bases: 3. CDR1 and CDR2 from the germline V gene are LGHNA and YNFKEQ. The CDR3 is made up of 15 amino acids. The CDR3 region is CASSQDSGGADTQYF. CDR3 nucleotides: TGTGCCAGCAGCCAGGATAGCGGGGGGGCAGATACGCAGTATTTT.

The V and J genes are TRBV6-4 and TRBJ2-2; a possible D gene is TRBD1 (5 bases). V gave up 4 bases and J gave up 7 bases, with 13 bases separating them. Germline V gene data show CDR1 as MRHNA and CDR2 as SNTAGT. This CDR3 comprises 14 residues. The CDR3 DNA reads as TGTGCCAGCAGTGTGGGGCAGGGATTCGGGGAGCTGTTTTTT. Protein product: CASSVGQGFGELFF.

In the case of this clone: Additional DNA sequences in this sample encode the identical CDR3. The rearrangement links TRBV5-1 to TRBJ2-5; TRBD2 matches at 15 bases. After removal of 4 bases from V and 1 base from J, the junction contained 2 bases not matched to a gene. CDR1 is SGHRS, CDR2 YFSETQ, per germline. The CDR3 loop spans 16 amino acids. The CDR3 sequence: CASSPGLAGGQETQYF. CDR3 nucleotide sequence: TGCGCCAGCAGCCCGGGACTAGCGGGGGGCCAAGAGACCCAGTACTTC.

This clone was seen only once. The genes are TRBV2 and TRBJ2-7, with D uncertain. In germline, CDR1 is SNHLY, CDR2 FYNNEI. V was pared by 6 bases and J by 5 bases, with 14 bases between. There are 13 residues in the CDR3. The CDR3 reads CASRVGSPDEQYF. CDR3 bases: TGTGCCAGCAGGGTTGGTAGCCCCGACGAGCAGTACTTC.

CDR3 bases: TGTGCCAGCTCTGAGGACAGGAGCTCCTTTGGCGGCTACACCTTC. This translates into CASSEDRSSFGGYTF. The chain joins TRBV18 to TRBJ1-2; TRBD1 matches at 7 bases. The CDR3 contains 15 residues. V shed 6 bases and J 8 bases; nucleotides not matched to a gene: 15. Germline CDR1 reads KGHSH; CDR2 reads LQKENI.

This chain joins TRBV7-8 and TRBJ2-7, with D tentatively TRBD2 (5 bases). The CDR3 is 13 residues long. The V gene's germline CDR1 is SGHVS and CDR2 FQNEAQ. Trimming shortened V by 0 bases and J by 7 bases, and 10 bases separated the two germline ends. CDR3 DNA sequence: TGTGCCAGCAGCTTAGCGGCGAGGAGGGAGCAGTACTTC. The encoded protein is CASSLAARREQYF.

V gene TRBV24-1 combines with J gene TRBJ2-3; TRBD2 matches at 12 bases. The CDR3 has 17 amino acids. The V and J ends lost 4 bases and 2 bases, in that order; junction bases with no gene match: 6. Germline CDR1 is KGHDR and CDR2 is SFDVKD. CDR3 sequence (DNA): TGTGCCACCAGTGACCCAGGACTAGCGGGGAACACAGATACGCAGTATTTT. Translating gives CATSDPGLAGNTDTQYF.